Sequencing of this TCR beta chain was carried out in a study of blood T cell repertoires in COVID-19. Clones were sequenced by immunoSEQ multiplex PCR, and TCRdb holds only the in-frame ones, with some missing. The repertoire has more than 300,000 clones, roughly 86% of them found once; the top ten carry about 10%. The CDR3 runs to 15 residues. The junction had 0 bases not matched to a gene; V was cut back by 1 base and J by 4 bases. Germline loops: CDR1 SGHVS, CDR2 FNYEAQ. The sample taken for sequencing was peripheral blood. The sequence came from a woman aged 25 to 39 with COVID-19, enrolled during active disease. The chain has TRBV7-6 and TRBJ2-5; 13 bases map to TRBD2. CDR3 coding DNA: TGTGCCAGCAGCTTAGGACTAGCGGGAGGAGAGACCCAGTACTTC. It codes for CASSLGLAGGETQYF.